Listed here are 12 T cell receptor beta chains from one sample, sequenced in a study of blood T cell repertoires in COVID-19 (dated by TCRdb to 2020 to 2022). Libraries were made using the immunoSEQ multiplex PCR assay. Drawn from immuneACCESS, this table holds only the in-frame rearrangements with V and J called that TCRdb kept. Clones are partly lost; checked studies trace under half to an unresolved V gene and leave the rest unexplained. This sample holds about 180,000 clones; roughly 87% were observed only once. The leading ten clones occupy more than 7.5% of the sample. The specimen was peripheral blood. These receptors came from a woman in her sixties or seventies with COVID-19, enrolled during active disease.

This sequence joins TRBV28 and TRBJ1-5, with D unclear. V gave up 5 bases and J gave up 0 bases, with 8 bases separating them. In germline, CDR1 is MDHEN, CDR2 SYDVKM. This CDR3 has 14 residues. This CDR3 reads CASSGPNSNQPQHF. The CDR3 bases are TGTGCCAGCAGTGGGCCAAATAGCAATCAGCCCCAGCATTTT. The full variable domain, with the rest looked up from reference TRBV28 and TRBJ1-5, is DVKVTQSSRYLVKRTGEKVFLECVQDMDHENMFWYRQDPGLGLRLIYFSYDVKMKEKGDIPEGYSVSREKKERFSLILESASTNQTSMYLCASSGPNSNQPQHFGDGTRLSIL.

This chain uses TRBV4-3 with TRBJ2-2; D might be TRBD2 (5 bases). This CDR3 spans 17 amino acids. CDR1 is LGHNA, CDR2 YSLEER, per germline. V was trimmed by 1 base and J by 4 bases, leaving 16 bases between them. CDR3 sequence: CASSQVDLAFGTGELFF. In DNA, the CDR3 is TGCGCCAGCAGCCAAGTCGACCTAGCTTTCGGCACCGGGGAGCTGTTTTTT.

This clone appeared a few times. The V and J genes are TRBV5-1 and TRBJ1-1; 7 positions agree with TRBD1. CDR3 length: 15 residues. Per germline, CDR1 SGHRS and CDR2 YFSETQ. V gave up 3 bases and J gave up 0 bases; unmatched junction bases: 5. The CDR3 nucleotides read TGCGCCAGCAGCTCTGGGGACAGCCTGAACACTGAAGCTTTCTTT. Its protein product is CASSSGDSLNTEAFF.

V is TRBV9 and J is TRBJ2-1; the D gene is possibly TRBD2 (7 bases). Between the trimmed V and J ends, which lost 1 base and 2 bases, there was a span of 10 bases. The CDR3 has 15 amino acids. Germline-derived CDR1 and CDR2 are SGDLS and YYNGEE. Written as DNA, the CDR3 is TGTGCCAGCAGCGTACTAGGGGGGGCCTACAATGAGCAGTTCTTC. Translation: CASSVLGGAYNEQFF.

The V call is TRBV28, the J call TRBJ1-3, with D perhaps matching TRBD1 (6 bases). CDR1 is MDHEN, CDR2 SYDVKM, per germline. V was pared by 2 bases and J by 3 bases, with 14 bases between. The CDR3 extends over 16 amino acids. The CDR3 DNA reads as TGTGCCAGCAGTTTAGGTGGCAGGGGAGATGGAAACACCATATATTTT. Protein product: CASSLGGRGDGNTIYF.

This clone was counted once. The identical CDR3 is also encoded by other nucleotide sequences in the sample. The rearrangement uses TRBV6-5 and TRBJ1-3, with D unclear. V shed 0 bases and J shed 0 bases, with 9 bases lying between them. Per germline, CDR1 MNHEY and CDR2 SVGAGI. The CDR3 is 16 amino acids. CDR3 bases: TGTGCCAGCAGTTACTCTCCGGCTAGCTCTGGAAACACCATATATTTT. It codes for CASSYSPASSGNTIYF.

This clone was recorded once. This sequence joins TRBV7-2 and TRBJ2-2; tentatively, D is TRBD2 (5 bases). Deletions cut 6 bases from V and 7 bases from J, with 12 bases between. Germline V CDR1 and CDR2: SGHTA, FQGNSA. This CDR3 spans 13 amino acids. Here the CDR3 reads CASRSAAVGELFF. The CDR3 DNA reads TGTGCCAGCAGATCAGCGGCGGTCGGGGAGCTGTTTTTT.

This chain joins TRBV4-1 and TRBJ1-3; TRBD1 matches 11 bases. This CDR3 spans 18 amino acids. Looked up from germline, CDR1 is MGHRA and CDR2 is YSYEKL. The junction had 8 bases not matched to a gene; V was cut back by 4 bases and J by 0 bases. In DNA form, the CDR3 reads TGCGCCAGCAGCCGGGAAAGGACAGGGGGCTACTCTGGAAACACCATATATTTT. Amino acid sequence: CASSRERTGGYSGNTIYF.

V and J are TRBV29-1 and TRBJ2-7, with TRBD2 matching over 8 bases. J lost 4 bases, V lost 6 bases, and 14 bases had no gene match. Germline-derived CDR1 and CDR2 are SQVTM and ANQGSEA. The CDR3 is made up of 15 amino acids. CDR3 loop: CSVGGVAGKGYEQYF. DNA for the CDR3: TGCAGCGTCGGGGGGGTAGCGGGAAAAGGATACGAGCAGTACTTC.

The CDR3 DNA sequence: TGTGCCAGCAGCTTAGTGGCGGGAACAGATACGCAGTATTTT. Protein: CASSLVAGTDTQYF. The chain combines TRBV11-1 with TRBJ2-3; TRBD2 is a possible D gene (6 bases). V lost 1 base and J lost 3, with 8 bases in between. Germline CDR1 is SGHAT and CDR2 is FQDESV (reference sequence). The CDR3 loop spans 14 amino acids.

V usage is TRBV2 and J usage is TRBJ2-2; 10 bases are shared with TRBD2. Germline CDR1 and CDR2: SNHLY and FYNNEI. Trimming removed 7 bases from V and 6 bases from J; junction bases left unmatched: 8. This CDR3 contains 15 residues. CDR3 region: CASKASGRGSGELFF. In DNA form, the CDR3 reads TGTGCCAGCAAGGCCAGCGGGAGGGGGTCCGGGGAGCTGTTTTTT.

The rearrangement joins TRBV28 to TRBJ1-6; TRBD1 agrees at 9 bases. CDR1 and CDR2 from the germline V gene are MDHEN and SYDVKM. The ends lost 7 bases at V and 7 bases at J; junction bases unmatched: 11. There are 16 residues in the CDR3. The CDR3 DNA is TGTGCCAGCAAGGAAACAGGGGGCGCTAGGAATTCACCCCTCCACTTT. It codes for CASKETGGARNSPLHF.